The T cell receptor (beta chain) described here comes from a study of shared clonotypes between healthy human individuals. The CDR3 spans 17 residues. The V gene lost 4 bases and the J gene lost 8 bases, with 23 bases spanning the gap. In germline, CDR1 is LGHNA, CDR2 YSLEER. Some clones are missing from TCRdb's copy, which holds only in-frame ones; the method was immunoSEQ multiplex PCR. The sample consists of around 690,000 clones, 90% of them appearing once. The sample taken for sequencing was memory CD8+ T cells from PBMCs. Subset: CD45RO+ cells pooled with CCR7-negative TemRA cells. The receptor comes from a man aged 18 to 30 in good health. Some clones in this sample may be carry-over from other donors' samples. The V and J genes are TRBV4-3 and TRBJ2-2; weak D call: TRBD1 (5 bases). DNA of the CDR3: TGCGCCAGCAGCCGGATTCTCTGGGGCTCACTGGGGGGGGAGCTGTTTTTT. Translating it yields CASSRILWGSLGGELFF.